The 23 T cell receptor beta chains below come from one sample, sequenced in a study of T cell repertoires in cytomegalovirus infection. No antigen has been assigned to these receptors. TCRdb re-called the reads through MiXCR, storing one row per CDR3 protein. The sample includes some 590,000 distinct CDR3 sequences, under 45% seen only once; the top ten take around 48%. Here the sequenced sample was cultured PBMCs, taken from culture after CMV antigen stimulation. These TCRs come from a human donor in good health (CMV status not recorded). Some clones in this sample may be carry-over from other donors' samples.

The genes are TRBV12-3 or TRBV12-4 and TRBJ2-3; 7 positions match TRBD1. After removal of 6 bases from V and 2 bases from J, the junction contained 11 bases not matched to a gene. CDR3 length: 16 residues. The CDR3, as DNA: TGTGCCAGCAGGCCCCCCGGGACAGTCGCCACAGATACGCAGTATTTT. The encoded protein is CASRPPGTVATDTQYF.

The chain combines TRBV11-2 with TRBJ2-3; D gene unclear. The germline V gene has CDR1 SGHAT and CDR2 FQNNGV. The CDR3 spans 13 residues. Trimming took 1 base from V and 11 from J, leaving 13 bases between them. The CDR3 region has the DNA TGTGCCAGCAGCTTAGGTATGGCGACTCAGCAGTATTTT. It encodes CASSLGMATQQYF.

This clonotype appeared once. The J gene is TRBJ2-7, the V gene TRBV10-3; 8 nucleotides match TRBD2. Germline assignment: CDR1 ENHRY and CDR2 SYGVKD. With V trimmed by 2 bases and J by 4 bases, 4 bases remained unmatched. CDR3 size: 14 residues. The DNA for the CDR3 is TGTGCCATCAGTGAGCGGGGGGGCATATACGAGCAGTACTTC. Translating it yields CAISERGGIYEQYF.

Only a few counts were recorded for this clonotype. The chain carries TRBV12-5 and TRBJ1-2; TRBD1 might be the D (5 bases). V dropped 6 bases and J dropped 8 bases, with 25 bases sitting between them. The CDR3 consists of 16 residues. Germline CDR1 LGHNT, CDR2 FRNRAP. The CDR3 spells CASGHLETLGRYGYTF. The CDR3 DNA is TGTGCTAGTGGCCACCTGGAGACGTTGGGACGTTACGGCTACACCTTC.

The chain carries TRBV6-5 and TRBJ1-1, with unresolved D. With 10 bases removed from V and 11 bases from J, the gap between germline ends came to 23 bases. Germline CDR1 is MNHEY and CDR2 is SVGAGI. The CDR3 consists of 13 residues. CDR3 in amino acids: CATQKTMEAGAFF. The CDR3 region has the DNA TGTGCCACCCAGAAAACTATGGAGGCCGGCGCTTTCTTT.

A single count supports this clonotype. The V and J genes are TRBV3-1 and TRBJ2-7, with 7 bases that match TRBD2. In germline, CDR1 is LGHDT, CDR2 YNNKEL (reference sequence). This CDR3 comprises 14 residues. Trimming at V came to 1 base and at J to 5 bases, leaving 5 bases not matched to a gene. The chain's CDR3 is CASSQGGRLHEQYF. The CDR3 DNA reads as TGTGCCAGCAGCCAAGGCGGGAGACTCCACGAGCAGTACTTC.

This clonotype was counted at least ten times. The CDR3 here is CASSLGPGDYTGELFF. The CDR3, as DNA: TGTGCCAGCAGCTTAGGTCCCGGGGATTACACCGGGGAGCTGTTTTTT. The chain joins TRBV7-2 to TRBJ2-2, with TRBD2 as a possible D gene (5 bases). Germline values: CDR1 SGHTA, CDR2 FQGNSA. V shed 1 base and J shed 3 bases, with 12 bases lying between them. The CDR3 has 16 amino acids.

At least ten counts were recorded for this clonotype. This chain links TRBV7-2 with TRBJ2-1; D is uncertain. The CDR3 loop spans 13 amino acids. Trimming removed 2 bases from V and 5 bases from J, with 7 bases in between. The V gene's germline CDR1 is SGHTA and CDR2 FQGNSA. The CDR3 DNA sequence: TGTGCCAGCAGCTTACGAAGTAACAATGAGCAGTTCTTC. The encoded protein is CASSLRSNNEQFF.

V usage is TRBV18 and J usage is TRBJ1-5; 10 bases fit TRBD1. The V segment lost 3 bases and the J segment 7 bases; nucleotides outside the gene matches: 6. Germline V gene data show CDR1 as KGHSH and CDR2 as LQKENI. This CDR3 has 15 residues. This chain's CDR3 is CASSPGTGAFQPQHF. CDR3 coding DNA: TGTGCCAGCTCACCCGGGACAGGGGCTTTCCAGCCCCAGCATTTT.

In this sample, this clonotype turned up a few times. The V and J genes are TRBV4-3 and TRBJ2-7; a possible D gene is TRBD1 (5 bases). The germline V gene encodes CDR1 LGHNA and CDR2 YSLEER. There are 14 residues in the CDR3. The V gene lost 1 base and the J gene lost 6 bases, with 13 bases spanning the gap. The CDR3, as DNA: TGCGCCAGCAGCCAAGGGGTCTTTAGGGGCGAGCAGTACTTC. Protein sequence: CASSQGVFRGEQYF.

The chain is built from TRBV6-1 and TRBJ1-4; D uncertain. The ends were cut back, 5 bases at V and 2 bases at J, with 9 bases in the middle. From germline, CDR1 is MNHNS and CDR2 SASEGT. The CDR3 loop spans 14 amino acids. Here the CDR3 DNA reads TGTGCCAGCAGTCCTCGGAGGACTAATGAAAAACTGTTTTTT. This sequence encodes CASSPRRTNEKLFF.

The chain employs TRBV20-1 and TRBJ1-1; D unclear. Per the germline V gene, CDR1 is DFQATT and CDR2 is SNEGSKA (reference sequence). V lost 0 bases and J lost 3, with 8 bases in between. The CDR3 spans 13 residues. The CDR3 region has the DNA TGCAGTGCTAGAGATACCAGAGACACTGAAGCTTTCTTT. It codes for CSARDTRDTEAFF.

V is TRBV5-4 and J is TRBJ2-7; D is perhaps TRBD1 (5 bases). V lost 0 bases to trimming and J lost 2 bases, with 9 bases between them. In germline, CDR1 is SGHNT, CDR2 YYREEE (reference sequence). This CDR3 is 14 amino acids long. In DNA form, the CDR3 reads TGTGCCAGCAGCTTGGTACAGGTACCCTACGAGCAGTACTTC. Encoded protein: CASSLVQVPYEQYF.

In this sample, this clonotype turned up once. This chain uses TRBV19 with TRBJ2-7; 8 positions agree with TRBD1. Per the germline V gene, CDR1 is LNHDA and CDR2 is SQIVND (reference sequence). There are 13 residues in the CDR3. V was pared by 7 bases and J by 2 bases, with 4 bases of the junction left unmatched. This CDR3 is CASTPDRAYEQYF. In nucleotides, the CDR3 is TGTGCCAGTACCCCGGACAGGGCCTACGAGCAGTACTTC.

This clonotype was observed a few times. J is TRBJ1-4 and V is TRBV19; 7 bases map to TRBD1. This CDR3 spans 14 amino acids. The J segment lost 7 bases and the V segment lost 5 bases, leaving 7 bases of the junction unmatched. CDR1 and CDR2 from the germline V gene are LNHDA and SQIVND (reference sequence). The CDR3 nucleotides are TGTGCCAGTAGTCTCAAAGGGACAGTTGAAAAACTGTTTTTT. As protein: CASSLKGTVEKLFF.

This chain connects TRBV2 to TRBJ1-1; no reliable D call. Per the germline V gene, CDR1 is SNHLY and CDR2 is FYNNEI. CDR3 length: 13 amino acids. The V end lost 6 bases, the J end lost 0 bases, and 8 bases lay between the germline ends. DNA of the CDR3: TGTGCCAGCAGACGGGAGATGAACACTGAAGCTTTCTTT. It codes for CASRREMNTEAFF. The full variable domain, rest sourced from reference TRBV2 and TRBJ1-1, is EPEVTQTPSHQVTQMGQEVILRCVPISNHLYFYWYRQILGQKVEFLVSFYNNEISEKSEIFDDQFSVERPDGSNFTLKIRSTKLEDSAMYFCASRREMNTEAFFGQGTRLTVV.

This clonotype was seen only a few times. The J gene is TRBJ2-1, the V gene TRBV3-1; no reliable D call. V was clipped by 3 bases and J by 0 bases, with 6 bases between them. Germline values: CDR1 LGHDT, CDR2 YNNKEL (reference sequence). The CDR3 is 14 amino acids. The CDR3 loop reads CASSQLSSYNEQFF. CDR3 coding DNA: TGTGCCAGCAGCCAGCTGAGCTCCTACAATGAGCAGTTCTTC.

This clonotype has more than one count but fewer than ten. As DNA, the CDR3 is TGTGCCAGCAGCTTTGGGGTCGGAGGCCGTAGCTCCTACAATGAGCAGTTCTTC. Protein: CASSFGVGGRSSYNEQFF. The chain carries TRBV7-9 and TRBJ2-1; tentative D call: TRBD2 (5 bases). This CDR3 contains 18 residues. The V gene's germline CDR1 is SEHNR and CDR2 FQNEAQ (reference sequence). Trimming took 3 bases from V and 0 from J, leaving 18 bases between them.

The chain has TRBV7-8 and TRBJ2-1, with 7 bases identical to TRBD2. The CDR3 length is 15 residues. The germline V gene has CDR1 SGHVS and CDR2 FQNEAQ. V lost 7 bases, J lost 4 bases, and 10 bases stayed unmatched. CDR3 sequence: CASNPTRGSYNEQFF. In nucleotides, the CDR3 is TGTGCCAGCAACCCCACTCGCGGGAGTTACAATGAGCAGTTCTTC. Variable domain in full (rest from reference TRBV7-8 and TRBJ2-1): GAGVSQSPRYKVAKRGQDVALRCDPISGHVSLFWYQQALGQGPEFLTYFQNEAQLDKSGLPSDRFFAERPEGSVSTLKIQRTQQEDSAVYLCASNPTRGSYNEQFFGPGTRLTVL.

This clonotype was seen a few times. J is TRBJ2-1 and V is TRBV7-2, with 9 bases identical to TRBD2. Germline V gene sequence: CDR1 SGHTA, CDR2 FQGNSA. The V and J ends lost 3 bases and 2 bases, in that order; junction bases with no gene match: 5. The CDR3 loop spans 16 amino acids. CDR3 nucleotides: TGTGCCAGCAGCTTTCGCGGGGGGGCTACCTACAATGAGCAGTTCTTC. Amino acid sequence: CASSFRGGATYNEQFF.

This clonotype has a handful of counts. The chain combines TRBV10-3 with TRBJ2-7; TRBD1 aligns across 9 bases. Germline V gene lookup returns CDR1 ENHRY and CDR2 SYGVKD. The V segment lost 4 bases and the J segment 5 bases; nucleotides outside the gene matches: 6. The CDR3 runs 14 residues. CDR3 in DNA: TGTGCCATCAGTGGACCGGACAGGGGCGACGAGCAGTACTTC. Translated, it gives CAISGPDRGDEQYF.

This rearrangement joins TRBV20-1 to TRBJ2-3; TRBD2 matches at 8 bases. The V and J ends lost 6 bases and 0 bases, in that order; junction bases with no gene match: 5. This CDR3 is built from 14 residues. Germline-derived CDR1 and CDR2 are DFQATT and SNEGSKA (reference sequence). The CDR3 sequence: CSADGGASTDTQYF. Here the CDR3 DNA reads TGCAGTGCCGACGGGGGGGCTAGCACAGATACGCAGTATTTT.

This rearrangement joins TRBV20-1 to TRBJ2-7; no firm D call. Germline CDR1 DFQATT, CDR2 SNEGSKA (reference sequence). The V and J ends lost 6 bases and 4 bases respectively, with 19 bases between them. The CDR3 sequence is 14 residues long. Written as DNA, the CDR3 is TGCAGTGCCGAAGACGGGCCCTCTGGGTACGAGCAGTACTTC. Its translation: CSAEDGPSGYEQYF.